This TCR beta chain was sequenced during a study of Ad26.COV2.S vaccination and SARS-CoV-2 variants. Overall study findings and caveats: Breadth and depth estimates from TCRs may understate total T cell responses. For non-spike TCRs, breadth in vaccine recipients resembled that in placebo recipients. After vaccination, substantial breadth of spike-specific CD8+ and CD4+ responses was reported. Compared with placebo recipients, vaccine recipients had higher spike-specific TCR breadth.

Of note for this clone: No antigen is known for it.

The table came from immunoSEQ multiplex PCR; TCRdb's copy has only in-frame clones and leaves some out. The data contain fewer than 150,000 clones, 70% to 90% of them singletons. V lost 4 bases and J lost 2, with 4 bases in between. The length of the CDR3 is 12 residues. Germline loops: CDR1 MNHEY, CDR2 SVGEGT. This clonotype was obtained from a human donor who had recovered from COVID-19. The V call is TRBV6-2 or TRBV6-3, the J call TRBJ2-3; D unresolved. Sequencing used peripheral blood, obtained after recovery from COVID-19. The CDR3 DNA is TGTGCCAGCAGTTCAGCCACAGATACGCAGTATTTT. It specifies CASSSATDTQYF.